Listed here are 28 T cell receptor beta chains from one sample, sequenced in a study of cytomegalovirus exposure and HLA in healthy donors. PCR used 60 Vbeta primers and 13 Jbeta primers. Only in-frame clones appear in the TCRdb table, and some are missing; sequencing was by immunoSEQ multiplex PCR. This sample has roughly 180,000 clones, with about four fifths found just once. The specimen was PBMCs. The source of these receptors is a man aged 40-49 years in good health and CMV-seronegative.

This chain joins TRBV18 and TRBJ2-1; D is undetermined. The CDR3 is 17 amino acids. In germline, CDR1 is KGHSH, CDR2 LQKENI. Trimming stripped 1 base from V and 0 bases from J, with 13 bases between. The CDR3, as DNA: TGTGCCAGCTCACCACGAGCATTTTCGGGCTCCTACAATGAGCAGTTCTTC. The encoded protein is CASSPRAFSGSYNEQFF.

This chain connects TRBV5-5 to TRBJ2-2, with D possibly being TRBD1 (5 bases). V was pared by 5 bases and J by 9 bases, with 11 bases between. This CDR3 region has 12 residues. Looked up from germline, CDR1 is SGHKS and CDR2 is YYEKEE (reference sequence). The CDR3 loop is CASSFDSWELFF. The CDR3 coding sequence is TGTGCCAGCAGTTTCGACAGCTGGGAGCTGTTTTTT.

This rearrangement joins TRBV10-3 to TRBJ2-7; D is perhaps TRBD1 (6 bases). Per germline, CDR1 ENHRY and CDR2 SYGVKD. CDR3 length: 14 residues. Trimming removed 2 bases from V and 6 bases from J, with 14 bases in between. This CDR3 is CAISEHRDPLEQYF. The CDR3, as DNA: TGTGCCATCAGTGAGCACAGGGACCCACTCGAGCAGTACTTC.

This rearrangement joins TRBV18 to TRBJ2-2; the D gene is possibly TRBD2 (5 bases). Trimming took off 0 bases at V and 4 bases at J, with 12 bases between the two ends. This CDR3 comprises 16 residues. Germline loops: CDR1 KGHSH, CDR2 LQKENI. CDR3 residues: CASSPPTGLGTGELFF. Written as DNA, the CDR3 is TGTGCCAGCTCACCACCCACGGGGTTAGGCACCGGGGAGCTGTTTTTT.

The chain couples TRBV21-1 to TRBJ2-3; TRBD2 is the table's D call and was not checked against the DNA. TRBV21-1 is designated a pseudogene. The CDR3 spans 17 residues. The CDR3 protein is CASSKGTSGVRLDTQYF. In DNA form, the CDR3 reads TGTGCCAGCAGCAAAGGGACTAGCGGGGTAAGGTTGGATACGCAGTATTTT.

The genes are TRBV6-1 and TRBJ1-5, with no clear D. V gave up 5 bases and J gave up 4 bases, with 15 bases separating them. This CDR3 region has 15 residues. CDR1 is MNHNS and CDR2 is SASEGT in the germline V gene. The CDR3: CASSRGSGGNQPQHF. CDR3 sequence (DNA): TGTGCCAGCAGTAGAGGGAGCGGAGGGAATCAGCCCCAGCATTTT.

The CDR3 protein is CASSSLGGANYGYTF. CDR3 bases: TGCGCCAGCAGCTCCCTTGGGGGGGCTAACTATGGCTACACCTTC. The chain combines TRBV5-1 with TRBJ1-2, with a possible D match to TRBD1 (5 bases). The CDR3 sequence is 15 residues long. Germline V gene data show CDR1 as SGHRS and CDR2 as YFSETQ. V shed 3 bases and J shed 0 bases, with 12 bases lying between them.

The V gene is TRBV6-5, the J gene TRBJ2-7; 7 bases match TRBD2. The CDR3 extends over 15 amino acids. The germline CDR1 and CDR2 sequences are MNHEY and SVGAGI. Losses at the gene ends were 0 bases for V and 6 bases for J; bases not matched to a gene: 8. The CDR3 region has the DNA TGTGCCAGCAGTTACTCGAAAGCGGGACGAGGCGAGCAGTACTTC. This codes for CASSYSKAGRGEQYF.

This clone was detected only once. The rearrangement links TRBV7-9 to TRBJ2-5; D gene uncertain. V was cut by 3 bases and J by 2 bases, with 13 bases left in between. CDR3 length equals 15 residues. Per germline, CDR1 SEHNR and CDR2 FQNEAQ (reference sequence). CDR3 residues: CASSLNTYIQETQYF. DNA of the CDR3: TGTGCCAGCAGCTTGAATACATATATACAAGAGACCCAGTACTTC.

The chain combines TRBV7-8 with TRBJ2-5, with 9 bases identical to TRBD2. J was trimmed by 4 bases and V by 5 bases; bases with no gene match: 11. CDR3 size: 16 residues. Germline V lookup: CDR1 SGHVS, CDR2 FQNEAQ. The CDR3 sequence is CASSVQLLAGVETQYF. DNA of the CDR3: TGTGCCAGCAGCGTTCAGTTATTAGCGGGGGTAGAGACCCAGTACTTC.

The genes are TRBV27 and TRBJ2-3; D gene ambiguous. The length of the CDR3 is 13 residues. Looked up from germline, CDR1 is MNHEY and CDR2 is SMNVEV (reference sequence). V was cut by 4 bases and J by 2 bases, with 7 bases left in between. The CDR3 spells CASSSYTTDTQYF. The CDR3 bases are TGTGCCAGCAGTTCGTACACCACAGATACGCAGTATTTT.

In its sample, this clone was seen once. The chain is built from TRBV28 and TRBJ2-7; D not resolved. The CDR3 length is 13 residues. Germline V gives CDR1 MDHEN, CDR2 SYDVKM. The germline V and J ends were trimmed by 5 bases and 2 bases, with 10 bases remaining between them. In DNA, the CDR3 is TGTGCCAGCAGTGCTCAGGCACCCTACGAGCAGTACTTC. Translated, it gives CASSAQAPYEQYF.

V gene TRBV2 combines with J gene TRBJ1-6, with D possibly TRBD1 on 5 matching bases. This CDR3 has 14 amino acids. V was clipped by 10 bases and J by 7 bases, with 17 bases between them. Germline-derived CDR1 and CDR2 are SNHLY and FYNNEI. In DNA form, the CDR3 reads TGTGCCACCCAGCCGGGACTGGCCAATTCACCCCTCCACTTT. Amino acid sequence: CATQPGLANSPLHF.

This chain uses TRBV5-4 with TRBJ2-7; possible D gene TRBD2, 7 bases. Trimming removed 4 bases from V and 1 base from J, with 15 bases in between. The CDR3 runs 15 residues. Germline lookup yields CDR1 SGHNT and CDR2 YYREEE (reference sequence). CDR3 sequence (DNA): TGTGCCAGCAGCCCATTGGGAGGGACATCCTACGAGCAGTACTTC. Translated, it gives CASSPLGGTSYEQYF.

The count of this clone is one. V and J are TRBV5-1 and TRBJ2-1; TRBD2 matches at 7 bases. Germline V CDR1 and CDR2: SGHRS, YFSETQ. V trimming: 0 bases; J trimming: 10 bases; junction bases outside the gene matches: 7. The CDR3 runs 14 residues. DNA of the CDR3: TGCGCCAGCAGCTTGGTCCCAGGGAGGGAAGAGCAGTTCTTC. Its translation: CASSLVPGREEQFF. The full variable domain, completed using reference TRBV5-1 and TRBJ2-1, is KAGVTQTPRYLIKTRGQQVTLSCSPISGHRSVSWYQQTPGQGLQFLFEYFSETQRNKGNFPGRFSGRQFSNSRSEMNVSTLELGDSALYLCASSLVPGREEQFFGPGTRLTVL.

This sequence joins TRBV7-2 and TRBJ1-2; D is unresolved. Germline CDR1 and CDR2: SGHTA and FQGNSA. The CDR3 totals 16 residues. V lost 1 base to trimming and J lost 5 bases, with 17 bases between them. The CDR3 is CASSLERASIRYGYTF. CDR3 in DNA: TGTGCCAGCAGCTTAGAGCGTGCCAGCATTAGGTATGGCTACACCTTC.

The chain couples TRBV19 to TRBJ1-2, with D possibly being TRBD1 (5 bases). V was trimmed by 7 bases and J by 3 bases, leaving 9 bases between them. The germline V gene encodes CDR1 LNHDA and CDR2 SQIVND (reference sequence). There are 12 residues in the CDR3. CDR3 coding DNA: TGTGCCAGTAAGCAAGGGGACTATGGCTACACCTTC. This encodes CASKQGDYGYTF.

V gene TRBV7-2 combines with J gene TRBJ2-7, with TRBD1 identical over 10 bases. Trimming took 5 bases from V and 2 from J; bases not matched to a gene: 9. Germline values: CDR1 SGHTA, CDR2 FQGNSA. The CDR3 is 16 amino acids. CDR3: CASSRSAGTGAYEQYF. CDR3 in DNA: TGTGCCAGCAGCCGAAGCGCCGGGACAGGGGCCTACGAGCAGTACTTC.

The CDR3 coding sequence is TGTGCCAGCAGCCCCGGACTAGCGGGAGCCGAGCAGTACTTC. It encodes CASSPGLAGAEQYF. The chain carries TRBV11-2 and TRBJ2-7, with 13 bases matching TRBD2. Germline assignment: CDR1 SGHAT and CDR2 FQNNGV. Trimming removed 5 bases from V and 6 bases from J; junction bases left unmatched: 4. This CDR3 region has 14 residues.

As DNA, the CDR3 is TGTGCCAGCAGCTTAGACCACCTATCTAATGAAAAACTGTTTTTT. Translated: CASSLDHLSNEKLFF. This chain uses TRBV7-8 with TRBJ1-4; D is ambiguous. The CDR3 is 15 amino acids. Germline V lookup: CDR1 SGHVS, CDR2 FQNEAQ. V lost 1 base and J lost 3, with 9 bases in between.

CDR3 sequence: CASSLKGATDTQYF. DNA of the CDR3: TGTGCCAGCAGCTTAAAGGGGGCGACAGATACGCAGTATTTT. V usage is TRBV11-2 and J usage is TRBJ2-3; 7 bases map to TRBD1. CDR1 is SGHAT and CDR2 is FQNNGV in the germline V gene. Trimming cost V 2 bases and J 3 bases; bases outside gene matches: 2. The CDR3 spans 14 residues.

As DNA, the CDR3 is TGTGCCAGCAGAGACGGACAGGGGAGGTACTATGGCTACACCTTC. Amino acids: CASRDGQGRYYGYTF. The chain joins TRBV2 to TRBJ1-2; 9 bases are a match to TRBD1. Germline CDR1 reads SNHLY; CDR2 reads FYNNEI. Trimming removed 6 bases from V and 3 bases from J; junction bases left unmatched: 8. CDR3 length: 15 amino acids.

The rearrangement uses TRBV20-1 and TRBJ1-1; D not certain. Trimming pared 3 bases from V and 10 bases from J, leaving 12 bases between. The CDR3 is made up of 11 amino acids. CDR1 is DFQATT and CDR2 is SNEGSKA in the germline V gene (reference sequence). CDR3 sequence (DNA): TGCAGTGCTAGTTTCGAACTTCGAGCTTTCTTT. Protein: CSASFELRAFF.

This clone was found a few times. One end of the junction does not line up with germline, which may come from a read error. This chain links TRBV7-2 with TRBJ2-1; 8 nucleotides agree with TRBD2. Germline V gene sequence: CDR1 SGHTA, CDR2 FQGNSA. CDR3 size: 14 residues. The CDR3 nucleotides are TGTGCCAGCAGCTTATCTCCCAGCGGGGGACCTAAGCTCTTC. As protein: CASSLSPSGGPKLF.

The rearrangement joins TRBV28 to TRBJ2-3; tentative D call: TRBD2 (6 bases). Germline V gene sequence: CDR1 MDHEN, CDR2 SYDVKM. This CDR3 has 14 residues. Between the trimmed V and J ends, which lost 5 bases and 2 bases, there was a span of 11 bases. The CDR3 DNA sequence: TGTGCCAGCAGTGCCGGGACTTACACAGATACGCAGTATTTT. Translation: CASSAGTYTDTQYF.

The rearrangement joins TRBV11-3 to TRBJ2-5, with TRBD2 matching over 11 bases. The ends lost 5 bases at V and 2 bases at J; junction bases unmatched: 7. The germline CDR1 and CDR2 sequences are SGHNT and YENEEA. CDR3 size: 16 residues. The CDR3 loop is CASSEGLAGGQETQYF. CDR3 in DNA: TGTGCCAGCAGCGAGGGCCTAGCGGGGGGACAAGAGACCCAGTACTTC.

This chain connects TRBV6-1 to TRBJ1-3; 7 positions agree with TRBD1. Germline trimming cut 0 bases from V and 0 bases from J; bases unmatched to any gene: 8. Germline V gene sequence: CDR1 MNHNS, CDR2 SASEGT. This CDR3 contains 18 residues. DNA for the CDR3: TGTGCCAGCAGTGAAGCGGTGCGACAGGGAATCTCTGGAAACACCATATATTTT. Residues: CASSEAVRQGISGNTIYF.

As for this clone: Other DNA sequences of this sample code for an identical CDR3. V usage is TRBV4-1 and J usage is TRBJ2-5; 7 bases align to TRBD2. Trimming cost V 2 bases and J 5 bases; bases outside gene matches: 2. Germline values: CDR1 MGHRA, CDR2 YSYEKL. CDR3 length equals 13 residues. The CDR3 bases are TGCGCCAGCAGCCAATGGCGGGGGGAGACCCAGTACTTC. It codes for CASSQWRGETQYF.